A selection of T cell receptor beta chains follows, all from one sample in a study of neurological immune-mediated disorders. One entry per CDR3 protein, called by TCRdb with MiXCR from the 5' RACE reads. Of roughly 88,000 distinct CDR3 sequences listed, 3% to 4.5% are singletons. Sequencing used PBMCs. These receptors were obtained from a woman in her fifties or sixties with multiple sclerosis. The CDR3 runs from the conserved cysteine through the conserved F or W. The D gene is left open where the match is weak. The size field is filled for only some rows; it gives once, few, many or a size class.

j_call,clone_size,v_call,d_call,cdr3_nt,cdr3_aa
TRBJ2-2,many,TRBV9,-,TGTGCCAGCAGTGACCCACTTAACCCCCAGGATGGGGGATCGAACACCGGGGAGCTGTTTTTT,CASSDPLNPQDGGSNTGELFF
TRBJ1-6,few,TRBV5-1,-,TGCGCCAGCAGCTCGGGTTGGGGGGCTGGCGGTCTTCGCAATTCAACCCTCAACTTT,CASSSGWGAGGLRNSTLNF
TRBJ2-5,many,TRBV7-9,TRBD2,TGTGCCAGCCGCCCGGGAGGTGCGGAGACCCAGTACTTC,CASRPGGAETQYF
TRBJ1-2,-,TRBV6-6,-,TGTGCCAGCAGTCCCGAAATGGATTCCTATGGCTACACCTTC,CASSPEMDSYGYTF
TRBJ1-5,many,TRBV5-1,-,TGCGCCAGCAGCTTGGTCGGGGGCGAAGGTCAGCCCCAGCATTTT,CASSLVGGEGQPQHF
TRBJ1-5,many,TRBV20-1,-,TGCAGTGCTTTACGGGGCTCGGGCAATCAGCCCCAGCATTTT,CSALRGSGNQPQHF
TRBJ1-2,many,TRBV19,-,TGTGCCAGTAGTCTCCAGGACAGCCAGGGGATTTATGGCTACACCTTC,CASSLQDSQGIYGYTF
TRBJ2-1,many,TRBV7-2,-,TGTGCCAGCAGCTTAGGGTACGGAACCGCCGAGCAGTTCTTC,CASSLGYGTAEQFF
TRBJ1-5,many,TRBV12-3/TRBV12-4,-,TGTGCCAGCAGTTCGGGTGGTGCACCCCAGCATTTT,CASSSGGAPQHF
TRBJ2-2,many,TRBV5-1,-,TGCGCCAGCAGCTGGGACATCTGGAACACCGGGGAGCTGTTTTTT,CASSWDIWNTGELFF
TRBJ1-1,many,TRBV7-2,-,TGTGCCAGCAGCTCCGGGATCGGTACTGAAGCTTTCTTT,CASSSGIGTEAFF
TRBJ2-5,many,TRBV12-3/TRBV12-4,TRBD2,TGTGCCAGCAGTTTAGTTTCGGGGGGAGAGACCCAGTACTTC,CASSLVSGGETQYF
TRBJ1-2,-,TRBV5-1,-,TGCGCCAGCAGCTTGGGCTCTGGGTTGGATGGCTACACCTTC,CASSLGSGLDGYTF
TRBJ2-1,few,TRBV18,-,TGTGCCAGCTCACCACCGGGGACGGAACCCTACAATGAGCAGTTCTTC,CASSPPGTEPYNEQFF
TRBJ2-3,many,TRBV6-6,-,TGTGCCAGCAGTCTAGGACAGAACACAGATACGCAGTATTTT,CASSLGQNTDTQYF
TRBJ1-2,many,TRBV5-6,-,TGTGCCAGCAGCTTGTGGGGCACTGACAGTAACTATGGCTACACCTTC,CASSLWGTDSNYGYTF
TRBJ2-7,many,TRBV5-4,-,TGTGCCAGCAGTTACAGGGACTACGAGCAGTACTTC,CASSYRDYEQYF
TRBJ1-3,many,TRBV12-3/TRBV12-4,-,TGTGCCAGCAGTTTTAGGGGACACTCCAACTCTGGAAACACCATATATTTT,CASSFRGHSNSGNTIYF
TRBJ2-2,many,TRBV14,TRBD2,TGTGCCAGCAGAACTACTAGCGGGGGATACACCGGGGAGCTGTTTTTT,CASRTTSGGYTGELFF
TRBJ1-5,many,TRBV4-3,-,TGCGCCAGCAGCCAAGATCTTGGAGGCAATCAGCCCCAGCATTTT,CASSQDLGGNQPQHF
TRBJ2-7,many,TRBV4-1,TRBD1,TGCGCCAGCAGCCCACGGGACAGGGGGACCTACGAGCAGTACTTC,CASSPRDRGTYEQYF
TRBJ1-2,many,TRBV6-6,TRBD1,TGTGCCAGCAGTTATCGGTCCGGGACAGGGGGCATGGACTATGGCTACACCTTC,CASSYRSGTGGMDYGYTF
TRBJ1-3,many,TRBV5-1,-,TGCGCCAGCAGACGCGTCGGGGACTCTGGAAACACCATATATTTT,CASRRVGDSGNTIYF
TRBJ1-2,many,TRBV7-2,-,TGTGCCAGCAGCCTCCCCGGGGTTCGGGGCTACACCTTC,CASSLPGVRGYTF
TRBJ2-7,many,TRBV12-3/TRBV12-4,-,TGTGCCAGCAGTTTTTCCTTTGGTTCCTACGAGCAGTACTTC,CASSFSFGSYEQYF
TRBJ2-2,many,TRBV3-1,-,TGTGCCAGCAGCCCTTACAACACCGGGGAGCTGTTTTTT,CASSPYNTGELFF
TRBJ1-5,many,TRBV9,-,TGTGCCAGCAGCGTAGAATCTAATCAGCCCCAGCATTTT,CASSVESNQPQHF
TRBJ2-7,many,TRBV20-1,TRBD1,TGCAGTGCTCCTTGGACAGGGCTCGACGAGCAGTACTTC,CSAPWTGLDEQYF
TRBJ2-3,many,TRBV6-2/TRBV6-3,-,TGTGCCAGCAGTTACCCATCGGGCAGGACCTTCACAGATACGCAGTATTTT,CASSYPSGRTFTDTQYF
TRBJ2-3,many,TRBV5-6,TRBD1,TGTGCCAGCAGCTTGGGACAGGGGATAGGCACAGATACGCAGTATTTT,CASSLGQGIGTDTQYF
TRBJ2-5,many,TRBV20-1,TRBD2,TGCAGTGCGGCCAAGCCTGGGACTAGCGAGGGGACCCAGTACTTC,CSAAKPGTSEGTQYF
TRBJ2-1,many,TRBV7-2,-,TGTGCCAGCAGCTTAGGGACTTACCAAGGGGGTGAGCAGTTCTTC,CASSLGTYQGGEQFF
TRBJ2-1,many,TRBV7-2,TRBD2,TGTGCCAGCAGCCAAAGGCGGGGGGGCTTTAATGAGCAGTTCTTC,CASSQRRGGFNEQFF
TRBJ1-2,many,TRBV5-1,TRBD1,TGCGCCAGCAGCTCCGACAGGGGGCTGCTCAACTATGGCTACACCTTC,CASSSDRGLLNYGYTF
TRBJ2-3,many,TRBV2,-,TGTGCCAGCAGTTGGGACAACCTTCCGCAGTATTTT,CASSWDNLPQYF
TRBJ1-1,many,TRBV20-1,-,TGCAGTGCTATCCGGGGGCTGAACACTGAAGCTTTCTTT,CSAIRGLNTEAFF
TRBJ2-7,many,TRBV12-5,-,TGTGCTAGTGGTGCACAGCCCGCCGAGCAGTACTTC,CASGAQPAEQYF
TRBJ2-2,many,TRBV20-1,TRBD1,TGCAGTGCTAGAGGACTGACAGGGGCCGGGGAGCTGTTTTTT,CSARGLTGAGELFF
TRBJ1-4,many,TRBV20-1,-,TGCAGTGCTAGAGTGGCAGTCGGCGAAAAACTGTTTTTT,CSARVAVGEKLFF
TRBJ2-5,many,TRBV5-1,-,TGCGCCAGCAGCTACGGGGAGACCCAGTACTTC,CASSYGETQYF
TRBJ1-2,many,TRBV7-9,-,TGTGCCAGCTCGACTATTGGGGCCCTTGAGGGCTACACCTTC,CASSTIGALEGYTF
TRBJ1-2,many,TRBV4-1,TRBD1,TGTGCCAGCAGCCACACAGGGGGCAAGAAGGGCTATGGCTACACCTTC,CASSHTGGKKGYGYTF
TRBJ2-2,many,TRBV20-1,-,TGCAGTGCTAGAGATCAAGGGTCCGGGGAGCTGTTTTTT,CSARDQGSGELFF
TRBJ2-1,many,TRBV6-5,TRBD1,TGTGCCAGCAGCCGGACAGGGGAGAGCAATGAGCAGTTCTTC,CASSRTGESNEQFF
TRBJ2-3,many,TRBV9,-,TGTGCCAGCAGCGAAAGCGGCGGGGCCCGCACAGATACGCAGTATTTT,CASSESGGARTDTQYF
TRBJ2-4,many,TRBV7-2,TRBD1,TGTGCCAGCAGCCCAGGGACAGGGTTCGGGGCTCAGTACTTC,CASSPGTGFGAQYF